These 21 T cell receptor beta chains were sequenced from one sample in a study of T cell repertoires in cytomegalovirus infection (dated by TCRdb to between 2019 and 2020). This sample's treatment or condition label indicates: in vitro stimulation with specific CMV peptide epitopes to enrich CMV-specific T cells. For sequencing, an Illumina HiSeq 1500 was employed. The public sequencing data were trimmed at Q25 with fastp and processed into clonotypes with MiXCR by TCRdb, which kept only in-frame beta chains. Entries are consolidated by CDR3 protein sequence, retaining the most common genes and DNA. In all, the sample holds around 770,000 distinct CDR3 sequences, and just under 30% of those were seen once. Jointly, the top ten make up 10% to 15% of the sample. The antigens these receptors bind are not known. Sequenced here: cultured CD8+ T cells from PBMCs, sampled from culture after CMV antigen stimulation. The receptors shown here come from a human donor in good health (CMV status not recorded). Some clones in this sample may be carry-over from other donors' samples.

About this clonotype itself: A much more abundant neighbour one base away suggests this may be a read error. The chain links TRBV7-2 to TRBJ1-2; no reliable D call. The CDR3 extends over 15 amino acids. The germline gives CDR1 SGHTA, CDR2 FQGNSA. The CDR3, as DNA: TGTGCCAGCAGCTTAGTTAGCCAGACCAACTATAGCTACACCTTC. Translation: CASSLVSQTNYSYTF.

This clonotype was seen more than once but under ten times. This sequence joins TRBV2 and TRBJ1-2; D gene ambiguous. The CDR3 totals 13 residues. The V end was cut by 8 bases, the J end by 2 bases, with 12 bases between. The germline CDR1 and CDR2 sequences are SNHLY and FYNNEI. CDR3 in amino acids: CASPREPNYGYTF. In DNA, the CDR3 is TGTGCCAGCCCGAGGGAACCCAACTATGGCTACACCTTC. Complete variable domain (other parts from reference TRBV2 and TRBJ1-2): EPEVTQTPSHQVTQMGQEVILRCVPISNHLYFYWYRQILGQKVEFLVSFYNNEISEKSEIFDDQFSVERPDGSNFTLKIRSTKLEDSAMYFCASPREPNYGYTFGSGTRLTVV.

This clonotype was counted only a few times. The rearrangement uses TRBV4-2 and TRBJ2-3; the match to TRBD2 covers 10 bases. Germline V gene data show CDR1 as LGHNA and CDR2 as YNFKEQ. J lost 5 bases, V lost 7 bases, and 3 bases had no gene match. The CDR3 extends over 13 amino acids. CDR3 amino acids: CASNSGGKDTQYF. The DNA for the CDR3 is TGTGCCAGCAATAGCGGGGGGAAAGATACGCAGTATTTT.

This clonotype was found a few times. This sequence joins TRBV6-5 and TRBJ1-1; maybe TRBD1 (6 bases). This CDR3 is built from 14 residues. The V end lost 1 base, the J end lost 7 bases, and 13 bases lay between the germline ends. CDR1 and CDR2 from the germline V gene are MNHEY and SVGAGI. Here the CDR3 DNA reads TGTGCCAGCAGTTACTACGCAGGGGCTATTGAAGCTTTCTTT. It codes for CASSYYAGAIEAFF.

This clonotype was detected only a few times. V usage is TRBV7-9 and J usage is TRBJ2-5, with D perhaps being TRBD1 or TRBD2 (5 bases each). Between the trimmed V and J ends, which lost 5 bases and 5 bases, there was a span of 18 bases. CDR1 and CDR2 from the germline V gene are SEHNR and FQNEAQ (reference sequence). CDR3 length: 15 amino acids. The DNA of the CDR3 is TGTGCCAGCAGCCCAAGGGACCCCCCGAAGGAGACCCAGTACTTC. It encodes CASSPRDPPKETQYF.

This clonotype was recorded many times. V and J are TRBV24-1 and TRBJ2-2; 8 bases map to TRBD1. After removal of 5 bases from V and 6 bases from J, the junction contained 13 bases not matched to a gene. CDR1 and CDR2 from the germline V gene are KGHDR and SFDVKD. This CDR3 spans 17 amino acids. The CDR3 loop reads CATSVYTGGNVAGELFF. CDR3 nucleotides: TGTGCCACCAGTGTTTATACAGGGGGTAATGTAGCCGGGGAGCTGTTTTTT.

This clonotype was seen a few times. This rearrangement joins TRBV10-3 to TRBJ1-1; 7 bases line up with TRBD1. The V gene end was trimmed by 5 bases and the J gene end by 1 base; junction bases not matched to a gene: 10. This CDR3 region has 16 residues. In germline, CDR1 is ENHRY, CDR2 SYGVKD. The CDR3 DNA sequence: TGTGCCATCAGTACCCTTTCAGGGGGGGGGAACACTGAAGCTTTCTTT. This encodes CAISTLSGGGNTEAFF.

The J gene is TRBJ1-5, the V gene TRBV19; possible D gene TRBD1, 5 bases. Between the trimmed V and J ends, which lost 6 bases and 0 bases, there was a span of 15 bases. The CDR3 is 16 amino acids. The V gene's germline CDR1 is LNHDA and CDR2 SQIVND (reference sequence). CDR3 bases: TGTGCCAGTAGGAATACAGGATTCTCTAGCAATCAGCCCCAGCATTTT. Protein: CASRNTGFSSNQPQHF.

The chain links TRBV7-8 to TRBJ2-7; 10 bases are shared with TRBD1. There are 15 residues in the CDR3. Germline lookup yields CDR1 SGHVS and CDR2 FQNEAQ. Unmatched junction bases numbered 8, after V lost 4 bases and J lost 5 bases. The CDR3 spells CASSSLGTGEHEQYF. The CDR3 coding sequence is TGTGCCAGCAGCTCCCTGGGGACAGGGGAACACGAGCAGTACTTC.

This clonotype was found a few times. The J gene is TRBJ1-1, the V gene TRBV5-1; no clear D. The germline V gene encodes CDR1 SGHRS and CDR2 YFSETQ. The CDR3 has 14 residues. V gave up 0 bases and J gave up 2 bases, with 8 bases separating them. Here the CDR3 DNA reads TGCGCCAGCAGCTTGGCGCGGGATAACACTGAAGCTTTCTTT. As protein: CASSLARDNTEAFF.

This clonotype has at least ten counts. CDR3 sequence (DNA): TGTGCCAGCAGCACGACTAGCGGGACAGATACGCAGTATTTT. Protein product: CASSTTSGTDTQYF. The rearrangement uses TRBV7-6 and TRBJ2-3; TRBD2 aligns across 10 bases. V gave up 5 bases and J gave up 3 bases; unmatched junction bases: 2. Germline V gives CDR1 SGHVS, CDR2 FNYEAQ. The CDR3 consists of 14 residues.

The CDR3, as DNA: TGCAGCGTTGAAGAGAGAGGGTTGCCACGGGCCTCCTACAATGAGCAGTTCTTC. Its translation: CSVEERGLPRASYNEQFF. The V call is TRBV29-1, the J call TRBJ2-1; D is perhaps TRBD2 (5 bases). Germline V gene lookup returns CDR1 SQVTM and CDR2 ANQGSEA. V was trimmed by 0 bases and J by 0 bases, leaving 18 bases between them. This CDR3 is 18 amino acids long.

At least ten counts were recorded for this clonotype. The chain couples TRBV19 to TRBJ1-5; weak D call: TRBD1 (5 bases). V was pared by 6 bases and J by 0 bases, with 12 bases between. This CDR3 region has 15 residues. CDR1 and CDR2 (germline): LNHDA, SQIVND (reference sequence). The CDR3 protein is CASRPTAYSNQPQHF. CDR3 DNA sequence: TGTGCCAGTAGGCCGACAGCTTATAGCAATCAGCCCCAGCATTTT.

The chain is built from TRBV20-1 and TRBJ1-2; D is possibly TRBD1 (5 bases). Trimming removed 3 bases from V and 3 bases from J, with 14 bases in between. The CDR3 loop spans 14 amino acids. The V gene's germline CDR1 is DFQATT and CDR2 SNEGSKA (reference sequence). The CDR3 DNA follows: TGCAGTGCTAGGTCATACGGGACGGACTATGGCTACACCTTC. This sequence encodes CSARSYGTDYGYTF.

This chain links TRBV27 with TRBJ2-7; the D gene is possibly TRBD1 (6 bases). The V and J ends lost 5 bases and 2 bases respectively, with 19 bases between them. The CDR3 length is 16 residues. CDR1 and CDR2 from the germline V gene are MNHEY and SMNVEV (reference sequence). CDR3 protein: CASSLRGLDSPYEQYF. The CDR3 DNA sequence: TGTGCCAGCAGTCTGAGGGGTTTGGACAGCCCCTACGAGCAGTACTTC.

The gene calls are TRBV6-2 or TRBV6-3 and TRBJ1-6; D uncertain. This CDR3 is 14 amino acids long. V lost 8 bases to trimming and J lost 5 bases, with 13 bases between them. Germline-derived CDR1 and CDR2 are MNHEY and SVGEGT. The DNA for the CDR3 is TGTGCCAGCTTTCCGGGCAGAAATAATTCACCCCTCCACTTT. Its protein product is CASFPGRNNSPLHF.

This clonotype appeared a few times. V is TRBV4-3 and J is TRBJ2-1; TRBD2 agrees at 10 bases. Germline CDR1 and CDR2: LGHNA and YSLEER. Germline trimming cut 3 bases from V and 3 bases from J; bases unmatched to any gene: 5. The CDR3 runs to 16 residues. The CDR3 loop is CASSQYLAGDYNEQFF. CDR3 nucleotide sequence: TGCGCCAGCAGCCAGTACCTAGCGGGGGACTACAATGAGCAGTTCTTC.

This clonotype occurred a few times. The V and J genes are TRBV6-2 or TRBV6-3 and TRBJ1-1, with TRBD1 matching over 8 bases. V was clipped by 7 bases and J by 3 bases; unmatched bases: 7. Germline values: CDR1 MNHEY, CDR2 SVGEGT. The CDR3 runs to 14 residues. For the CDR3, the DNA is TGTGCCAGCATTCCCGGACAGGGAGACACTGAAGCTTTCTTT. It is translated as CASIPGQGDTEAFF.

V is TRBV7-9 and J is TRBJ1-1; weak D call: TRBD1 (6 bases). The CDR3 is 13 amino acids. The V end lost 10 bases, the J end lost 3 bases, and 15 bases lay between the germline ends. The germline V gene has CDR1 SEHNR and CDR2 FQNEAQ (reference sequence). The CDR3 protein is CATQLRGDTEAFF. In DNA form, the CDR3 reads TGTGCCACCCAATTGAGGGGGGACACTGAAGCTTTCTTT. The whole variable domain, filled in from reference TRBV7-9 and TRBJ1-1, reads DTGVSQNPRHKITKRGQNVTFRCDPISEHNRLYWYRQTLGQGPEFLTYFQNEAQLEKSRLLSDRFSAERPKGSFSTLEIQRTEQGDSAMYLCATQLRGDTEAFFGQGTRLTVV.

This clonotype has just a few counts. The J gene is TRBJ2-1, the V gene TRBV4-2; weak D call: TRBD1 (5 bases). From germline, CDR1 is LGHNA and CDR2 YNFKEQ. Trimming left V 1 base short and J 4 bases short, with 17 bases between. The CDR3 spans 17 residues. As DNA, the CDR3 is TGTGCCAGCAGCCAAGGTTCTGGACAATTTGGGTACAATGAGCAGTTCTTC. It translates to CASSQGSGQFGYNEQFF.

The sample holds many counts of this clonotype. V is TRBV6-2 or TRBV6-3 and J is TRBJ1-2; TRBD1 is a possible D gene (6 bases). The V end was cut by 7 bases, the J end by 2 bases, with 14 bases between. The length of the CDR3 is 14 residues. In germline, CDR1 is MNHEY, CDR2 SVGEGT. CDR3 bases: TGTGCCAGCACCCGAGACAGGCTCAACTATGGCTACACCTTC. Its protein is CASTRDRLNYGYTF.